This is a list of T cell receptor beta chains from one sample in a study of T cell responses to AZD1222 COVID-19 vaccine. Sequencing was performed with immunoSEQ multiplex PCR; in TCRdb, only in-frame clones are kept and a portion is missing. The sample holds under 150,000 clones, roughly nine tenths seen once. This sample comprised peripheral blood, obtained on day 0 of AZD1222 vaccination. These receptors were obtained from an adult in good health. Both conserved end residues are part of each CDR3. A D gene is named only where the DNA matches it firmly. Size values are once, few and many counts, or a class for expanded clones, and some rows have none.

TRBD1,TRBJ1-2,TRBV12-3/TRBV12-4,.,CASSQTGGYGYTF,TGTGCCAGCAGTCAGACAGGGGGCTATGGCTACACCTTC
TRBD1,TRBJ1-5,TRBV27,.,CASRGRGQVQPQHF,TGTGCCAGCAGGGGCAGGGGGCAGGTACAGCCCCAGCATTTT
TRBD2,TRBJ2-3,TRBV28,.,CASSPPGGAGASDTQYF,TGTGCCAGCAGTCCCCCGGGGGGAGCGGGAGCATCAGATACGCAGTATTTT
.,TRBJ2-1,TRBV30,.,CAWSAWGEKNEQFF,TGTGCCTGGAGTGCTTGGGGGGAGAAGAATGAGCAGTTCTTC
.,TRBJ1-3,TRBV19,.,CASNEQGGNTIYF,TGTGCCAGTAATGAACAGGGAGGAAACACCATATATTTT
TRBD2,TRBJ2-7,TRBV5-1,.,CASSLGTSGLSEQYF,TGCGCCAGCAGCTTGGGGACTAGCGGCCTCTCCGAGCAGTACTTC
TRBD1,TRBJ2-1,TRBV19,.,CASSQLGTGFYNEQFF,TGTGCCAGTAGCCAACTCGGGACAGGATTCTACAATGAGCAGTTCTTC
TRBD1,TRBJ1-1,TRBV28,.,CASSFFDRGRWTEAFF,TGTGCCAGCAGTTTCTTCGACAGGGGGCGTTGGACTGAAGCTTTCTTT
.,TRBJ2-1,TRBV5-4,once,CASSLLTANEQFF,TGTGCCAGCAGCTTGTTAACGGCGAATGAGCAGTTCTTC
.,TRBJ2-7,TRBV28,.,CASSLLRTPYEQYF,TGTGCCAGCAGTTTATTGCGGACCCCCTACGAGCAGTACTTC
.,TRBJ2-7,TRBV19,.,CASSMGMNYEQYF,TGTGCCAGTAGTATGGGCATGAACTACGAGCAGTACTTC
TRBD1,TRBJ2-7,TRBV2,once,CASSETPGQGYPYEQYF,TGTGCCAGCAGTGAAACCCCGGGACAGGGCTATCCCTACGAGCAGTACTTC
.,TRBJ1-1,TRBV18,.,CASSPKGRVGNTEAFF,TGTGCCAGCTCACCTAAAGGAAGGGTGGGGAACACTGAAGCTTTCTTT
.,TRBJ2-3,TRBV28,.,CASSDPVGAQDTQYF,TGTGCCAGCAGTGACCCGGTGGGGGCGCAAGATACGCAGTATTTT
.,TRBJ1-1,TRBV11-3,.,CASSLVDGDTEAFF,TGTGCCAGCAGCTTAGTAGACGGAGACACTGAAGCTTTCTTT
.,TRBJ2-3,TRBV3-1/TRBV3-2,.,CASSQVASGPQYF,TGTGCCAGCAGCCAAGTGGCTAGTGGGCCGCAGTATTTT
TRBD2,TRBJ2-1,TRBV7-9,once,CASSPNSGISNNEQFF,TGTGCCAGCAGCCCCAATAGCGGGATAAGCAACAATGAGCAGTTCTTC
TRBD1,TRBJ2-3,TRBV10-1,once,CASSEQGASDTQYF,TGCGCCAGCAGTGAACAGGGGGCTTCAGATACGCAGTATTTT
.,TRBJ1-1,TRBV5-1,.,CASSLDPRGASEAFF,TGCGCCAGCAGCTTGGACCCAAGGGGGGCCAGCGAAGCTTTCTTT
.,TRBJ2-1,TRBV18,few,CASSRERYEQFF,TGTGCCAGCTCACGGGAACGGTATGAGCAGTTCTTC
.,TRBJ1-1,TRBV19,.,CASNVRTNTEAFF,TGTGCCAGTAACGTTCGTACGAACACTGAAGCTTTCTTT
.,TRBJ2-1,TRBV11-2,once,CASSLPSSPGSEQFF,TGTGCCAGCAGCTTACCTAGCTCGCCGGGTAGTGAGCAGTTCTTC
TRBD2,TRBJ2-2,TRBV19,.,CATRLAGGLGELFF,TGTGCCACTAGACTAGCGGGAGGTTTGGGGGAGCTGTTTTTT
TRBD1,TRBJ1-4,TRBV20-1,.,CSAVTQGVQGF,TGCAGTGCGGTAACGCAGGGGGTTCAAGGTTTT
.,TRBJ2-7,TRBV18,.,CASSSRGSQGFYEQYF,TGTGCCAGCTCATCCAGGGGTTCTCAGGGGTTCTACGAGCAGTACTTC
.,TRBJ2-2,TRBV5-3,.,CARSLRGSGELFF,TGTGCCAGAAGCTTGAGGGGCTCCGGGGAGCTGTTTTTT
TRBD1,TRBJ2-1,TRBV4-1,.,CASSHARTGGNNEQFF,TGCGCCAGCAGCCACGCCAGGACAGGGGGAAACAATGAGCAGTTCTTC
.,TRBJ2-1,TRBV5-1,.,CASSLEPDEQFF,TGCGCCAGCAGCTTGGAACCCGATGAGCAGTTCTTC
.,TRBJ1-2,TRBV7-8,once,CASRPRGGHGYTF,TGTGCCAGCAGGCCGCGAGGGGGGCATGGCTACACCTTC
.,TRBJ2-7,TRBV28,.,CASSPSPPRYEQYF,TGTGCCAGCAGCCCCTCTCCACCCCGCTACGAGCAGTACTTC
.,TRBJ2-1,TRBV6-6,.,CASASPSGSYNEQFF,TGTGCCAGCGCCTCGCCAAGCGGTTCCTACAATGAGCAGTTCTTC